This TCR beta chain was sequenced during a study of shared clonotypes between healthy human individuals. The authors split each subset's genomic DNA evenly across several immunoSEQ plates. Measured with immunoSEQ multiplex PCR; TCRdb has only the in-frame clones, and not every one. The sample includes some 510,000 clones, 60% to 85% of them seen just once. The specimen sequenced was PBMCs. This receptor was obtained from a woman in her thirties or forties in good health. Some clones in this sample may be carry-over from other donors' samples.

CDR3 sequence: CATKKDSFMNTEAFF. The CDR3 bases are TGTGCCACCAAAAAAGACTCTTTCATGAACACTGAAGCTTTCTTT. The chain links TRBV10-3 to TRBJ1-1; no clear D gene. Germline CDR1 reads ENHRY; CDR2 reads SYGVKD. V was clipped by 10 bases and J by 0 bases, with 18 bases between them. The CDR3 is 15 amino acids.